This record looks at one T cell receptor beta chain sequence and its context. Its antigen is unidentified. Looked up from germline, CDR1 is ENHRY and CDR2 is SYGVKD. The CDR3 length is 15 residues. V dropped 2 bases and J dropped 5 bases, with 15 bases sitting between them. The data were obtained in a study of T cells in Graves' hyperthyroidism and ophthalmopathy. The wider study: Peripheral blood samples were taken at initial diagnosis, prior to any treatment. General study results and limits: Blood shared most expanded thyroid clonotypes above 0.001.

RNA transcripts gave rise to amplified TCR beta CDR3 regions. An initial round of RT-PCR targeting the TCR CDR3 relied on the HTBI primer set. One entry per CDR3 protein, called by TCRdb with MiXCR from the multiplex PCR reads. The repertoire holds 96,000 or so distinct CDR3 sequences, with under 65% as singletons. The rearrangement joins TRBV10-3 to TRBJ1-2; D possibly corresponds to TRBD1 (5 bases). This TCR was sampled from a middle-aged woman with Graves' hyperthyroidism. The sample consisted of blood. DNA of the CDR3: TGTGCCATCAGTGAGGGGGGGAGGCGCGAATATGGCTACACCTTC. It yields the protein CAISEGGRREYGYTF.